This entry lists 5 T cell receptor beta chains sequenced from one sample in a study of T cells of healthy individuals. TCRdb re-called the 5' RACE reads with MiXCR, one entry per CDR3 protein. This sample carries about 60,000 distinct CDR3 sequences, roughly 15% of them seen once, and the ten largest clones take about 4.3%. Every receptor here comes from a human donor in good health.

A few counts support this clonotype. This chain links TRBV28 with TRBJ2-5, with D perhaps matching TRBD2 (5 bases). Germline CDR1 is MDHEN and CDR2 is SYDVKM. Trimming stripped 6 bases from V and 5 bases from J, with 16 bases between. CDR3 length: 14 residues. The CDR3 DNA reads TGTGCCAGCAGACCCGTCGGCCCGGGGGAGACCCAGTACTTC. It is translated as CASRPVGPGETQYF.

V and J are TRBV29-1 and TRBJ1-2; maybe TRBD1 (6 bases). The germline V gene encodes CDR1 SQVTM and CDR2 ANQGSEA. V gave up 5 bases and J gave up 5 bases, with 12 bases separating them. There are 12 residues in the CDR3. In nucleotides, the CDR3 is TGCAGCGTTCAGGCAGGGGATTATGGCTACACCTTC. As protein: CSVQAGDYGYTF.

This clonotype has a handful of counts. The chain combines TRBV28 with TRBJ1-3, with a tentative D call TRBD1 (5 bases). This CDR3 is 16 amino acids long. Germline CDR1 MDHEN, CDR2 SYDVKM. The V end lost 7 bases, the J end lost 1 base, and 17 bases lay between the germline ends. The CDR3 loop is CASTRGGSRSGNTIYF. DNA of the CDR3: TGTGCCAGCACCCGGGGGGGGTCTAGGTCTGGAAACACCATATATTTT.

V is TRBV29-1 and J is TRBJ2-2; 8 positions agree with TRBD1. Per the germline V gene, CDR1 is SQVTM and CDR2 is ANQGSEA. The CDR3 spans 16 residues. The trim removed 5 bases at V and 6 bases at J, leaving 14 bases unmatched. The CDR3 protein is CSVLGDRDRHSGELFF. CDR3 DNA: TGCAGCGTTCTTGGGGACCGGGACAGGCACTCCGGGGAGCTGTTTTTT.

V is TRBV20-1 and J is TRBJ1-5, with D maybe TRBD1 (6 bases). From germline, CDR1 is DFQATT and CDR2 SNEGSKA (reference sequence). Trimming removed 2 bases from V and 1 base from J, with 18 bases in between. This CDR3 has 17 residues. The CDR3: CSARSSMGGASNQPQHF. In DNA, the CDR3 is TGCAGTGCTAGATCCTCGATGGGGGGGGCGAGCAATCAGCCCCAGCATTTT.